The 18 T cell receptor beta chains in this list originate from one sample, sequenced in a study of T cell responses to AZD1222 COVID-19 vaccine. Sequenced by immunoSEQ multiplex PCR; TCRdb stores in-frame clones only, minus some. The sample holds 130,000 or so clones, 93% seen once. The source material was peripheral blood, sampled on day 0 of MenACWY control vaccination. These receptor sequences come from an adult in good health.

The chain uses TRBV14 and TRBJ1-4; tentative D call: TRBD1 (5 bases). In germline, CDR1 is SGHDN, CDR2 FVKESK. This CDR3 has 12 amino acids. Between the trimmed V and J ends, which lost 4 bases and 8 bases, there was a span of 8 bases. CDR3 DNA sequence: TGTGCCAGCAGCCTTTGGGGGGAAAAACTGTTTTTT. Residues: CASSLWGEKLFF.

This rearrangement joins TRBV10-3 to TRBJ2-1; 11 bases are a match to TRBD2. The CDR3 contains 14 residues. Germline CDR1 ENHRY, CDR2 SYGVKD. J was trimmed by 9 bases and V by 8 bases; bases with no gene match: 9. CDR3 bases: TGTGCCATCCAGGTGGGACTAGCGGAGAGTGAGCAGTTCTTC. Translated: CAIQVGLAESEQFF.

The chain has TRBV7-9 and TRBJ1-2; 9 bases agree with TRBD1. Germline CDR1 reads SEHNR; CDR2 reads FQNEAQ (reference sequence). The V and J ends lost 5 bases and 4 bases, in that order; junction bases with no gene match: 17. This CDR3 contains 18 residues. The CDR3 nucleotides read TGTGCCAGCAGCCCGAAGTTTGGCGGGACAGGGTCTCTCTATGGCTACACCTTC. Translation: CASSPKFGGTGSLYGYTF.

The chain couples TRBV5-4 to TRBJ2-5, with 7 positions matching TRBD2. The CDR3 length is 15 residues. The germline gives CDR1 SGHNT, CDR2 YYREEE (reference sequence). The V and J ends lost 4 bases and 5 bases, in that order; junction bases with no gene match: 11. CDR3 amino acids: CASSIGPMGGETQYF. CDR3 nucleotides: TGTGCCAGCAGCATTGGACCCATGGGGGGGGAGACCCAGTACTTC.

The genes are TRBV28 and TRBJ2-2; tentatively, D is TRBD1 (7 bases). V lost 5 bases and J lost 5, with 15 bases in between. Germline lookup yields CDR1 MDHEN and CDR2 SYDVKM. CDR3 length: 15 residues. Here the CDR3 DNA reads TGTGCCAGCAGTCCGGCGGGACAGCTAACCGGGGAGCTGTTTTTT. Translated, it gives CASSPAGQLTGELFF.

This clone was detected once. The chain employs TRBV5-6 and TRBJ2-7; D gene unclear. The germline CDR1 and CDR2 sequences are SGHDT and YYEEEE. CDR3 length: 12 amino acids. V was clipped by 4 bases and J by 2 bases, with 7 bases between them. The CDR3 sequence is CASSLFTYEQYF. The CDR3 nucleotides are TGTGCCAGCAGCCTATTTACCTACGAGCAGTACTTC.

The rearrangement uses TRBV9 and TRBJ1-6; unclear D gene. Germline V gene data show CDR1 as SGDLS and CDR2 as YYNGEE. This CDR3 is 13 amino acids long. Trimming took 7 bases from V and 8 from J, leaving 13 bases between them. In DNA, the CDR3 is TGTGCCAGCGGAATTGGGATGGATTCACCCCTCCACTTT. It encodes CASGIGMDSPLHF. The complete variable domain, with remaining parts taken from reference TRBV9 and TRBJ1-6, reads DSGVTQTPKHLITATGQRVTLRCSPRSGDLSVYWYQQSLDQGLQFLIQYYNGEERAKGNILERFSAQQFPDLHSELNLSSLELGDSALYFCASGIGMDSPLHFGNGTRLTVT.

The chain couples TRBV2 to TRBJ1-5; TRBD1 is a possible D gene (5 bases). The CDR3 runs 15 residues. V was pared by 3 bases and J by 5 bases, with 14 bases between. Per germline, CDR1 SNHLY and CDR2 FYNNEI. The CDR3 DNA reads as TGTGCCAGCAGTGACGACGGGGGAGGGGATCAGCCCCAGCATTTT. It is translated as CASSDDGGGDQPQHF.

This clone was counted a few times. The chain carries TRBV27 and TRBJ1-2; D unresolved. Germline CDR1 is MNHEY and CDR2 is SMNVEV (reference sequence). V was cut by 5 bases and J by 2 bases, with 15 bases left in between. This CDR3 has 15 amino acids. CDR3 sequence: CASSPSGRTNYGYTF. DNA for the CDR3: TGTGCCAGCAGTCCATCGGGGAGGACCAACTATGGCTACACCTTC.

V and J are TRBV5-5 and TRBJ1-1; D unresolved. V was shortened by 0 bases and J by 1 base, with 7 bases between the two germline ends. This CDR3 has 14 amino acids. CDR1 and CDR2 (germline): SGHKS, YYEKEE (reference sequence). CDR3 sequence reads: CASSLATGNTEAFF. For the CDR3, the DNA is TGTGCCAGCAGCTTGGCTACGGGGAACACTGAAGCTTTCTTT.

In its sample, this clone was seen a few times. The chain recombines TRBV19 with TRBJ2-7; a weak D match, TRBD1 (5 bases). Germline V gene lookup returns CDR1 LNHDA and CDR2 SQIVND (reference sequence). The V gene lost 2 bases and the J gene lost 1 base, with 6 bases spanning the gap. The length of the CDR3 is 13 residues. The CDR3 region is CASSISGSYEQYF. For the CDR3, the DNA is TGTGCCAGTAGTATATCAGGGTCCTACGAGCAGTACTTC.

The chain has TRBV29-1 and TRBJ1-5; D is unresolved. Germline V gives CDR1 SQVTM, CDR2 ANQGSEA. This CDR3 is built from 13 residues. Trimming cost V 5 bases and J 4 bases, with 12 bases left between them. As DNA, the CDR3 is TGCAGCGTTACTGGAGGGTGGAATCAGCCCCAGCATTTT. Translating it yields CSVTGGWNQPQHF.

The V call is TRBV13, the J call TRBJ2-7; perhaps D is TRBD1 or TRBD2 (5 bases each). CDR1 and CDR2 (germline): PRHDT, FYEKMQ (reference sequence). V was pared by 5 bases and J by 3 bases, with 14 bases between. The CDR3 loop spans 14 amino acids. The CDR3 loop is CASSVRTGRYEQYF. CDR3 nucleotides: TGTGCCAGCAGCGTTCGAACGGGACGCTACGAGCAGTACTTC.

The chain uses TRBV29-1 and TRBJ1-1; 10 bases map to TRBD1. The germline CDR1 and CDR2 sequences are SQVTM and ANQGSEA. The CDR3 totals 14 residues. CDR3 protein: CGARQGAPDTEAFF. The CDR3 bases are TGCGGCGCGCGACAGGGGGCTCCGGACACTGAAGCTTTCTTT.

This clone was observed once. The chain uses TRBV2 and TRBJ1-5; D call uncertain. Germline CDR1 is SNHLY and CDR2 is FYNNEI. The V end was cut by 6 bases, the J end by 6 bases, with 21 bases between. The CDR3 runs 16 residues. Here the CDR3 DNA reads TGTGCCAGCAGGGGTCGATTACGGGGTTTTCTTCAGCCCCAGCATTTT. Its protein product is CASRGRLRGFLQPQHF.

The V gene is TRBV7-2, the J gene TRBJ1-5, with 8 bases that match TRBD1. V shed 5 bases and J 0 bases; nucleotides not matched to a gene: 6. This CDR3 is 16 amino acids long. Germline V gene lookup returns CDR1 SGHTA and CDR2 FQGNSA. The CDR3 spells CASSATGGYSNQPQHF. CDR3 nucleotides: TGTGCCAGCAGCGCCACAGGGGGGTATAGCAATCAGCCCCAGCATTTT.

The V call is TRBV2, the J call TRBJ1-2, with 9 bases lining up with TRBD1. There are 14 residues in the CDR3. The V gene's germline CDR1 is SNHLY and CDR2 FYNNEI. The V and J ends lost 4 bases and 5 bases, in that order; junction bases with no gene match: 5. This CDR3 is CASSAQGATYGYTF. The CDR3 bases are TGTGCCAGCAGTGCACAGGGGGCAACGTATGGCTACACCTTC.

The V and J genes are TRBV5-1 and TRBJ2-3; TRBD2 might be the D (6 bases). Between the trimmed V and J ends, which lost 0 bases and 5 bases, there was a span of 16 bases. This CDR3 is 16 amino acids long. Germline V gene data show CDR1 as SGHRS and CDR2 as YFSETQ. CDR3 in amino acids: CASSLGGAEGGDTQYF. CDR3 bases: TGCGCCAGCAGCTTGGGGGGCGCCGAGGGAGGAGATACGCAGTATTTT.